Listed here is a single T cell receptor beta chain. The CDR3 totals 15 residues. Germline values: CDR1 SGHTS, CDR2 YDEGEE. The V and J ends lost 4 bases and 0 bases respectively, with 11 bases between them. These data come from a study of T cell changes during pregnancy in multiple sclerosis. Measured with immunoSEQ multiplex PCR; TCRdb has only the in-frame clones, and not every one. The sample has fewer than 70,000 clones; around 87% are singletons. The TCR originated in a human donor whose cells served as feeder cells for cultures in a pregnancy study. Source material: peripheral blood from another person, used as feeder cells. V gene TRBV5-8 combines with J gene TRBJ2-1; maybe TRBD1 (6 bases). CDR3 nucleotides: TGTGCCAGCAGCCCGCAGACAGGCTCCTACAATGAGCAGTTCTTC. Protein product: CASSPQTGSYNEQFF.